These 20 T cell receptor beta chains came from one sample sequenced in a study of Ad26.COV2.S vaccination and SARS-CoV-2 variants (dated by TCRdb to the early 2020s). Library method: the immunoSEQ multiplex PCR assay. TCRdb retrieved this table from immuneACCESS and kept in-frame rearrangements only. Not all clones are present; in checked studies, unresolved V genes account for under half, and no reason is known for the remainder. For this sample the table gives about 390,000 clones, of which approximately 86% were detected only once. 3.5% of the sample goes to the ten largest clones. The treatment or condition label of this sample denotes: some 20 received Ad26.COV2.S at low or high dose, single or two shots; about 5 received placebo; per-sample allocation not given. For vaccine and placebo recipients, the sequenced repertoires came from samples collected on day 63 after the first injection. The sample here was peripheral blood, taken in a trial of Ad26.COV2.S vaccine versus placebo. The receptors were gathered from a person aged 18-60 years who received the Ad26.COV2.S COVID-19 vaccine or a placebo.

The V call is TRBV10-3, the J call TRBJ2-2; 7 bases align to TRBD1. The ends lost 8 bases at V and 9 bases at J; junction bases unmatched: 12. This CDR3 contains 14 residues. Germline CDR1 is ENHRY and CDR2 is SYGVKD. This CDR3 reads CAISSGTEKRELFF. The CDR3, as DNA: TGTGCCATCTCCTCCGGGACAGAGAAACGGGAGCTGTTTTTT.

This chain joins TRBV25-1 and TRBJ2-3; TRBD2 matches 9 bases. The length of the CDR3 is 14 residues. The germline gives CDR1 MGHDK, CDR2 SYGVNS. V was pared by 6 bases and J by 4 bases, with 5 bases of the junction left unmatched. The CDR3 coding sequence is TGTGCCAGCAGCCCAGCGGGGGGCCCAGATACGCAGTATTTT. Its translation is CASSPAGGPDTQYF.

The gene calls are TRBV10-3 and TRBJ2-5, with TRBD1 as a possible D gene (6 bases). The CDR3 totals 13 residues. The V and J ends lost 5 bases and 1 base respectively, with 8 bases between them. In germline, CDR1 is ENHRY, CDR2 SYGVKD. The CDR3 sequence is CAISRGFQETQYF. CDR3 DNA sequence: TGTGCCATCAGTAGGGGGTTCCAAGAGACCCAGTACTTC.

This clone was found once. This rearrangement joins TRBV11-3 to TRBJ2-1; the D is unclear. Germline CDR1 SGHNT, CDR2 YENEEA. CDR3 length equals 13 residues. Trimming removed 8 bases from V and 8 bases from J, with 16 bases in between. CDR3 protein: CASAVSGIDEQFF. CDR3 DNA: TGTGCCAGCGCGGTTTCTGGTATAGATGAGCAGTTCTTC.

The gene calls are TRBV15 and TRBJ1-3, with TRBD1 matching over 11 bases. From germline, CDR1 is LNHNV and CDR2 YYDKDF (reference sequence). Trimming cost V 1 base and J 7 bases; bases outside gene matches: 9. The CDR3 covers 17 residues. The DNA of the CDR3 is TGTGCCACCAGCAGAGCTGGGGGACAGGGGGTATATAACACCATATATTTT. Protein: CATSRAGGQGVYNTIYF.

J is TRBJ1-5 and V is TRBV2; TRBD1 might be the D (6 bases). The CDR3 is made up of 16 amino acids. Trimming shortened V by 6 bases and J by 1 base, and 16 bases separated the two germline ends. Per germline, CDR1 SNHLY and CDR2 FYNNEI. CDR3 region: CASRDALQGSNQPQHF. As DNA, the CDR3 is TGTGCCAGCAGGGACGCGTTACAGGGAAGCAATCAGCCCCAGCATTTT.

This clone was found a few times. The junction shows a germline mismatch at one end, possibly a read error. V usage is TRBV19 and J usage is TRBJ1-1; D remains ambiguous. This CDR3 is built from 13 residues. The germline CDR1 and CDR2 sequences are LNHDA and SQIVND (reference sequence). The CDR3 bases are TGTGCCAGTAGTCTAGACGGGGACACTGAAGCTTTCTTT. It codes for CASSLDGDTEAFF. The complete variable domain, with remaining parts taken from reference TRBV19 and TRBJ1-1, reads DGGITQSPKYLFRKEGQNVTLSCEQNLNHDAMYWYRQDPGQGLRLIYYSQIVNDFQKGDIAEGYSVSREKKESFPLTVTSAQKNPTAFYLCASSLDGDTEAFFGQGTRLTVV.

Worth noting for this clone: Other DNA sequences in this sample translate to the same CDR3. The genes are TRBV24-1 and TRBJ2-1; no clear D gene. The CDR3 sequence is 11 residues long. The germline V and J ends were trimmed by 1 base and 10 bases, with 4 bases remaining between them. From germline, CDR1 is KGHDR and CDR2 SFDVKD. CDR3 sequence reads: CATSDFGEQFF. CDR3 in DNA: TGTGCCACCAGTGATTTCGGCGAGCAGTTCTTC.

This clone showed up just once. The chain links TRBV11-3 to TRBJ1-1; TRBD1 matches at 7 bases. V was clipped by 0 bases and J by 8 bases; unmatched bases: 3. Per the germline V gene, CDR1 is SGHNT and CDR2 is YENEEA. This CDR3 is built from 13 residues. The CDR3: CASSLEEGAEAFF. The CDR3, as DNA: TGTGCCAGCAGCTTAGAGGAGGGGGCGGAAGCTTTCTTT. Drawing the rest from reference TRBV11-3 and TRBJ1-1, the complete variable domain is EAGVVQSPRYKIIEKKQPVAFWCNPISGHNTLYWYLQNLGQGPELLIRYENEEAVDDSQLPKDRFSAERLKGVDSTLKIQPAELGDSAVYLCASSLEEGAEAFFGQGTRLTVV.

The chain uses TRBV5-6 and TRBJ2-1; 9 bases fit TRBD1. The CDR3 extends over 15 amino acids. Trimming at V came to 4 bases and at J to 3 bases, leaving 5 bases not matched to a gene. The V gene's germline CDR1 is SGHDT and CDR2 YYEEEE. The CDR3 loop is CASSRKGQGYNEQFF. The CDR3 DNA is TGTGCCAGCAGCCGGAAGGGACAGGGCTACAATGAGCAGTTCTTC.

CDR3 in amino acids: CASSCGDRGEGTEAFF. CDR3 DNA: TGTGCCAGCAGTTGTGGGGACAGGGGCGAGGGTACTGAAGCTTTCTTT. The chain employs TRBV25-1 and TRBJ1-1; 10 bases fit TRBD1. The CDR3 loop spans 16 amino acids. Trimming at V came to 5 bases and at J to 5 bases, leaving 11 bases not matched to a gene. Germline CDR1 is MGHDK and CDR2 is SYGVNS.

This clone was picked up a small number of times. The chain is built from TRBV6-5 and TRBJ1-1, with D possibly being TRBD1 (5 bases). Germline lookup yields CDR1 MNHEY and CDR2 SVGAGI. The CDR3 loop spans 14 amino acids. Trimming left V 6 bases short and J 2 bases short, with 13 bases between. The CDR3 coding sequence is TGTGCCAGCAGGGTGGGGACCGCAAACACTGAAGCTTTCTTT. This gives the protein CASRVGTANTEAFF.

The chain recombines TRBV27 with TRBJ2-2; 13 bases agree with TRBD2. This CDR3 contains 18 residues. The germline V gene encodes CDR1 MNHEY and CDR2 SMNVEV (reference sequence). Losses at the gene ends were 4 bases for V and 6 bases for J; bases not matched to a gene: 11. CDR3 DNA sequence: TGTGCCAGCAGTTCGACTAGCGGGGGGTGGGGCGTCGCCGGGGAGCTGTTTTTT. The encoded protein is CASSSTSGGWGVAGELFF.

The V call is TRBV4-2, the J call TRBJ2-7; a possible D gene is TRBD2 (5 bases). V was pared by 1 base and J by 3 bases, with 19 bases between. This CDR3 contains 17 residues. Germline V CDR1 and CDR2: LGHNA, YNFKEQ. This chain's CDR3 is CASSQGHAWVAGYEQYF. The CDR3 DNA reads TGTGCCAGCAGCCAAGGTCACGCCTGGGTGGCGGGCTACGAGCAGTACTTC.

The chain has TRBV7-9 and TRBJ1-2, with D perhaps TRBD1 (5 bases). Germline-derived CDR1 and CDR2 are SEHNR and FQNEAQ (reference sequence). V shed 3 bases and J shed 8 bases, with 10 bases lying between them. The CDR3 has 12 amino acids. This CDR3 reads CASSLGPPGYTF. In nucleotides, the CDR3 is TGTGCCAGCAGCTTGGGGCCCCCCGGCTACACCTTC.

J is TRBJ2-5 and V is TRBV15, with TRBD2 identical over 9 bases. This CDR3 is built from 13 residues. The V segment lost 9 bases and the J segment 1 base; nucleotides outside the gene matches: 3. Looked up from germline, CDR1 is LNHNV and CDR2 is YYDKDF (reference sequence). CDR3 region: CATSGGPQETQYF. CDR3 coding DNA: TGTGCCACTAGCGGGGGACCCCAAGAGACCCAGTACTTC.

The rearrangement links TRBV19 to TRBJ2-5; TRBD2 might be the D (5 bases). Looked up from germline, CDR1 is LNHDA and CDR2 is SQIVND (reference sequence). The CDR3 sequence is 13 residues long. V lost 1 base to trimming and J lost 5 bases, with 8 bases between them. This chain's CDR3 is CASSIGGLETQYF. CDR3 in DNA: TGTGCCAGTAGTATAGGCGGGCTGGAGACCCAGTACTTC.

The chain joins TRBV11-2 to TRBJ1-1; 10 bases are a match to TRBD1. CDR1 is SGHAT and CDR2 is FQNNGV in the germline V gene. The CDR3 runs to 14 residues. The V and J ends lost 3 bases and 5 bases, in that order; junction bases with no gene match: 3. The CDR3 here is CASSFRDRGTEAFF. Here the CDR3 DNA reads TGTGCCAGCAGCTTCCGGGACAGGGGAACTGAAGCTTTCTTT.

The CDR3 bases are TGTGCCTGGAGCGCCTTCGGGGAGCAGTACTTC. Translation gives CAWSAFGEQYF. The chain uses TRBV30 and TRBJ2-7; D is uncertain. This CDR3 is 11 amino acids long. Germline lookup yields CDR1 GTSNPN and CDR2 SVGIG (reference sequence). Trimming removed 3 bases at V and 7 bases at J, with 10 bases between.

The V call is TRBV6-6, the J call TRBJ2-1, with a possible D match to TRBD2 (7 bases). Germline assignment: CDR1 MNHNY and CDR2 SVGAGI (reference sequence). V was cut by 2 bases and J by 5 bases, with 13 bases left in between. The CDR3 is 15 amino acids. CDR3 region: CASSYDGGLNNEQFF. In DNA form, the CDR3 reads TGTGCCAGCAGTTACGACGGGGGGCTCAACAATGAGCAGTTCTTC.